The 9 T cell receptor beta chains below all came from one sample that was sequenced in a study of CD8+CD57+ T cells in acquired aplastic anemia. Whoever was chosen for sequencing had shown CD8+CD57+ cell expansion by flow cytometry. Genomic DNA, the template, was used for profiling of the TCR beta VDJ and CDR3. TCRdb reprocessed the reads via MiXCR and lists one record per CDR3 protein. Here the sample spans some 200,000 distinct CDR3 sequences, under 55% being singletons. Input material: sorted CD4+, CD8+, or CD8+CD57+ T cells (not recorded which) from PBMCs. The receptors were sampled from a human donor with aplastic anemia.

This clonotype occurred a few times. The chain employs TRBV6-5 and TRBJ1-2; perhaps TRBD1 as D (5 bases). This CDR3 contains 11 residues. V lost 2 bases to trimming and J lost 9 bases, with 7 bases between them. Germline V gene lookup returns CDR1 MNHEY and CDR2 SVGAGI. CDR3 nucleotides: TGTGCCAGCAGTTACAGGGGAAGCTACACCTTC. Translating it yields CASSYRGSYTF.

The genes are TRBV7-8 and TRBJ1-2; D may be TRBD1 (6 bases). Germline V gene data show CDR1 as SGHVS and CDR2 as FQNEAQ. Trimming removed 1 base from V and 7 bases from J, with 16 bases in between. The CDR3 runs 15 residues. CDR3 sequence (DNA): TGTGCCAGCAGCTTAGATGGCAGGGGATTGGGTGGCTACACCTTC. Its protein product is CASSLDGRGLGGYTF.

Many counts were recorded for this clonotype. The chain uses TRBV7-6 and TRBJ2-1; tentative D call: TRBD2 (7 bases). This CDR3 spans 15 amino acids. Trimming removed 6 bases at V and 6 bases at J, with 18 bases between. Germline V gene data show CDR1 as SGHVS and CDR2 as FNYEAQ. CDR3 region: CASSSYGGPVNEQFF. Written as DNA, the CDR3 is TGTGCCAGCAGTTCTTACGGGGGGCCTGTCAATGAGCAGTTCTTC.

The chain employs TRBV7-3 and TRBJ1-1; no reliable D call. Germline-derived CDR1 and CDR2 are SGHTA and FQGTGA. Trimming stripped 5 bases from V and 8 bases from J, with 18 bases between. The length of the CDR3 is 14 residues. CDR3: CASSQDLEGQEAFF. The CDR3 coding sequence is TGTGCCAGCAGCCAAGATCTCGAGGGCCAAGAAGCTTTCTTT.

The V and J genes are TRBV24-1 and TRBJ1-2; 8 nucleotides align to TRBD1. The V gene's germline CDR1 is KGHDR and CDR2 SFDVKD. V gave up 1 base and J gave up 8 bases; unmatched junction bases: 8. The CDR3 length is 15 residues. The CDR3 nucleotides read TGTGCCACCAGTGATTTAGACAGGGGACAAGAAGGCTACACCTTC. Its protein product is CATSDLDRGQEGYTF.

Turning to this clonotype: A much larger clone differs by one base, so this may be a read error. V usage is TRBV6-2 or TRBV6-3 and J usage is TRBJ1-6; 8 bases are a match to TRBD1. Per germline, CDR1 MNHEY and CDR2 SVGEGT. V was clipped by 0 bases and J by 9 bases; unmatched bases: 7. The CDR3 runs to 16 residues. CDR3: CASSYSRGQGSSPLHF. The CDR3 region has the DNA TGTGCCAGCAGTTACTCGAGAGGACAGGGAAGTTCACCCCTCCACTTT.

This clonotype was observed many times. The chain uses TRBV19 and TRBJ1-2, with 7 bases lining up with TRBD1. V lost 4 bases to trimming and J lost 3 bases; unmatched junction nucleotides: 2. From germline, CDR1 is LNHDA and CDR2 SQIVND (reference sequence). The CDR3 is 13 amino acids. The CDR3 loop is CASSTTGHYGYTF. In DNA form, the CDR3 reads TGTGCCAGTAGTACGACAGGGCACTATGGCTACACCTTC.

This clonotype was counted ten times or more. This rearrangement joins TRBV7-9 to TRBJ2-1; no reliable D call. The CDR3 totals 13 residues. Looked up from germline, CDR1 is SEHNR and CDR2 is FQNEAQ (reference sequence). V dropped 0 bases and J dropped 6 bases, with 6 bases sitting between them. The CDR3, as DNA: TGTGCCAGCAGCTTAGCGTGGAGCAATGAGCAGTTCTTC. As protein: CASSLAWSNEQFF.

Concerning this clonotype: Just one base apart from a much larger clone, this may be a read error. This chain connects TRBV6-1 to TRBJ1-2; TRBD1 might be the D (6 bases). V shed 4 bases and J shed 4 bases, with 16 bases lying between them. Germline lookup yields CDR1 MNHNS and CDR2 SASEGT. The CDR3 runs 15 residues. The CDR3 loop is CASSVASGGPYGYTF. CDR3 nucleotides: TGTGCCAGCAGTGTAGCGAGCGGGGGGCCCTATGGCTACACCTTC.